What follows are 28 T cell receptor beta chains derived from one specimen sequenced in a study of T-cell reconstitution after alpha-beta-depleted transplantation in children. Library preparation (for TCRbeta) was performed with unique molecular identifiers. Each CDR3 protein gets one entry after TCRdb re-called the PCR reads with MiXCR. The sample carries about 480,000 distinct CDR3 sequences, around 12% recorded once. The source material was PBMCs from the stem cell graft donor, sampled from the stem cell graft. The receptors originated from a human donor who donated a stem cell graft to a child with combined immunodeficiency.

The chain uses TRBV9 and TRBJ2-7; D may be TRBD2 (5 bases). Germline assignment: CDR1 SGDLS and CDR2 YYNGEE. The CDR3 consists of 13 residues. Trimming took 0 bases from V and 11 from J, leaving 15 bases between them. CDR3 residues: CASSVAPEGSEYF. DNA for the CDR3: TGTGCCAGCAGCGTAGCGCCCGAGGGTTCCGAGTACTTC.

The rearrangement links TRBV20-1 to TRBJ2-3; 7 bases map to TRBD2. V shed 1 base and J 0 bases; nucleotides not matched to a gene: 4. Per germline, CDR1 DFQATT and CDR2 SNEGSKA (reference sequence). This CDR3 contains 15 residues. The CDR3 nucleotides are TGCAGTGCTAGAGGCCTAGCGGATAGCACAGATACGCAGTATTTT. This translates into CSARGLADSTDTQYF.

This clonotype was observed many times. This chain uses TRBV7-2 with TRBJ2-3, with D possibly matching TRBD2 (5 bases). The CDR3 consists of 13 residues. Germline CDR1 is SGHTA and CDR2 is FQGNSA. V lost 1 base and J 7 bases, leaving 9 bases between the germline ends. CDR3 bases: TGTGCCAGCAGCTTAGAAAGGGAGCATACGCAGTATTTT. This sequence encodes CASSLEREHTQYF.

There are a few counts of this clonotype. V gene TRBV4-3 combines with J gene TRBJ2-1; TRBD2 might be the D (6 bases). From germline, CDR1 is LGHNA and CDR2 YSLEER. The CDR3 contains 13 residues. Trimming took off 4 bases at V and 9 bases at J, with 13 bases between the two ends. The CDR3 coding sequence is TGCGCCAGCAGCCCTCAAATGGGGGGTGAGCAGTTCTTC. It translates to CASSPQMGGEQFF.

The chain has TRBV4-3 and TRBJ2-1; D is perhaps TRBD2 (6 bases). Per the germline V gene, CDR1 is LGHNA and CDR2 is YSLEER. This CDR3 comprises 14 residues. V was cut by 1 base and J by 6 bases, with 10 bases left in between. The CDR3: CASSQGPGANEQFF. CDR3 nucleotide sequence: TGCGCCAGCAGCCAAGGCCCGGGAGCCAATGAGCAGTTCTTC.

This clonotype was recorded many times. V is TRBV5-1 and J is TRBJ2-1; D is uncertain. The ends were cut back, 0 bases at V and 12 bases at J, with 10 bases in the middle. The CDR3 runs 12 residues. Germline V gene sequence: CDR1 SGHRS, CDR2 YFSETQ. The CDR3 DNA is TGCGCCAGCAGCTTGGAGGCAGGACGGCAGTTCTTC. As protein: CASSLEAGRQFF.

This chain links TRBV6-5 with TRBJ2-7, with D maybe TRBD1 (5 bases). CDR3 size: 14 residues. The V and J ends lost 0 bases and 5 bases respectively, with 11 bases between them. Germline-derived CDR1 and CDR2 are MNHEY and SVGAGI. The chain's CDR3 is CASSYSMGLDEQYF. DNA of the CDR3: TGTGCCAGCAGTTACTCGATGGGGCTGGACGAGCAGTACTTC.

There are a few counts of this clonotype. The CDR3 region is CASSLGTGRGTIYF. CDR3 nucleotide sequence: TGTGCCAGCAGTCTCGGGACAGGGCGAGGCACCATATATTTT. The rearrangement uses TRBV2 and TRBJ1-3, with 9 bases lining up with TRBD1. There are 14 residues in the CDR3. Per germline, CDR1 SNHLY and CDR2 FYNNEI. The junction had 8 bases not matched to a gene; V was cut back by 5 bases and J by 9 bases.

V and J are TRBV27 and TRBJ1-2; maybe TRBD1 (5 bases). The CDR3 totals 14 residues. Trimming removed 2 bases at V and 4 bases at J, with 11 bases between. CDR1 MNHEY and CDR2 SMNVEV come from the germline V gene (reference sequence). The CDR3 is CASSLVYDSYGYTF. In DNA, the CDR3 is TGTGCCAGCAGTTTAGTATACGACAGCTATGGCTACACCTTC.

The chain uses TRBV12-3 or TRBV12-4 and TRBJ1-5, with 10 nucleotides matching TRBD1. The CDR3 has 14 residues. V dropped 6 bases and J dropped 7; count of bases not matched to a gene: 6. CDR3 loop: CASRATGGSQPQHF. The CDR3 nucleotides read TGTGCCAGCAGGGCGACAGGGGGCAGCCAGCCCCAGCATTTT.

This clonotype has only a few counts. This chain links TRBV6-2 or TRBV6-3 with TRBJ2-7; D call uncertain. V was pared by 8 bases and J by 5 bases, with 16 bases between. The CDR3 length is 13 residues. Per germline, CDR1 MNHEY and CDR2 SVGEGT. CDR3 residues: CASHRVEHDEQYF. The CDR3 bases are TGTGCCAGCCACCGGGTGGAACACGACGAGCAGTACTTC.

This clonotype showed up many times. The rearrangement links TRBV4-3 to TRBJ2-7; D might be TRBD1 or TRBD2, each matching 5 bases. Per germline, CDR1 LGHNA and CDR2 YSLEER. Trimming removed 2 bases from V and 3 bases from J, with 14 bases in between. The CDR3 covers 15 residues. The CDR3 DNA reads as TGCGCCAGCAGCCAAATGTGGGAGAGGGGCTACGAGCAGTACTTC. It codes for CASSQMWERGYEQYF.

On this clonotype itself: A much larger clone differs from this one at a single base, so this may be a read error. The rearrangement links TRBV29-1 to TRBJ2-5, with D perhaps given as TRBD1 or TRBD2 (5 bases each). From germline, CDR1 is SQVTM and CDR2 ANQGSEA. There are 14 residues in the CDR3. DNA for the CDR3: TGCAGCGTTCGAGGATGGGGGAGCCAAAAGACCCAGTACTTC. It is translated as CSVRGWGSQKTQYF.

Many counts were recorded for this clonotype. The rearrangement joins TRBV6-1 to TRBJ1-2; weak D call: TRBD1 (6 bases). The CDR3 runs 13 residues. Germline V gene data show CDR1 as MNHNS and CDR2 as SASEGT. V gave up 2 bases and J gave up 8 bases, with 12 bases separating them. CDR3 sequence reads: CASSEREGGGYTF. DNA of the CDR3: TGTGCCAGCAGTGAAAGGGAAGGGGGAGGCTACACCTTC.

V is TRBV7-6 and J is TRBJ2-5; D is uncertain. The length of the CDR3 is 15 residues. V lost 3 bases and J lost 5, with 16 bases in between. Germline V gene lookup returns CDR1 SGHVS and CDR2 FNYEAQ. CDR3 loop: CASSLYSLERETQYF. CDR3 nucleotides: TGTGCCAGCAGCTTGTATAGTCTGGAGAGGGAGACCCAGTACTTC.

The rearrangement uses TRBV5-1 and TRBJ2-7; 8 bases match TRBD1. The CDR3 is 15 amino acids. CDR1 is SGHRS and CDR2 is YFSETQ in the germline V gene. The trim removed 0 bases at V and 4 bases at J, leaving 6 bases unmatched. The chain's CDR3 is CASSLVVTGEYEQYF. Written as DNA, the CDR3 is TGCGCCAGCAGCTTGGTCGTGACAGGGGAATACGAGCAGTACTTC. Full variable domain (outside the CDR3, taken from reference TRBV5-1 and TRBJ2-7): KAGVTQTPRYLIKTRGQQVTLSCSPISGHRSVSWYQQTPGQGLQFLFEYFSETQRNKGNFPGRFSGRQFSNSRSEMNVSTLELGDSALYLCASSLVVTGEYEQYFGPGTRLTVT.

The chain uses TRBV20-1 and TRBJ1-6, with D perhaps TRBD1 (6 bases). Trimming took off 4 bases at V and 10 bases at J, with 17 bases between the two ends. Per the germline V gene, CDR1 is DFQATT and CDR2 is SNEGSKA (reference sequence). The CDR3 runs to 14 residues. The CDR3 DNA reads TGCAGTGCTACCAAGGGACATGTAAGATCACCCCTCCACTTT. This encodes CSATKGHVRSPLHF.

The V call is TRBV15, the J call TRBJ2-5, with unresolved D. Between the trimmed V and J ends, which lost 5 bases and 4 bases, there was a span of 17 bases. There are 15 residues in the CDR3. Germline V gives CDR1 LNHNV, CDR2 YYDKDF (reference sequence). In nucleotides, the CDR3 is TGTGCCACCAGCGAGAGGCGTTCGGTAGGAGAGACCCAGTACTTC. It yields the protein CATSERRSVGETQYF.

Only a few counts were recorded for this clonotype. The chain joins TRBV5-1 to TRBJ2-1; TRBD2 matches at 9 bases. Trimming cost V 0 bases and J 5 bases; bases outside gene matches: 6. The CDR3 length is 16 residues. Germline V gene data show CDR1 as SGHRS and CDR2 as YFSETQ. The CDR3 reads CASSLDEREVDNEQFF. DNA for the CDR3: TGCGCCAGCAGCTTGGACGAGCGGGAGGTCGACAATGAGCAGTTCTTC. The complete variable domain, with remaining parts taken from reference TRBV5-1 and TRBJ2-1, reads KAGVTQTPRYLIKTRGQQVTLSCSPISGHRSVSWYQQTPGQGLQFLFEYFSETQRNKGNFPGRFSGRQFSNSRSEMNVSTLELGDSALYLCASSLDEREVDNEQFFGPGTRLTVL.

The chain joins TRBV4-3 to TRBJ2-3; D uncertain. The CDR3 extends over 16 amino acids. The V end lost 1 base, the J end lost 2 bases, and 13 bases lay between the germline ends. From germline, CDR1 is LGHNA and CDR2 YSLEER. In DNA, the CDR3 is TGCGCCAGCAGCCAAGGGTGGCTTCCCGTCACAGATACGCAGTATTTT. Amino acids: CASSQGWLPVTDTQYF.

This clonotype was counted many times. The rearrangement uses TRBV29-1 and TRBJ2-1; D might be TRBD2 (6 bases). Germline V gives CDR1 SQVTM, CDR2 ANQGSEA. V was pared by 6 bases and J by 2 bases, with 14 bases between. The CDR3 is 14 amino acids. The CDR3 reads CSVGRRLAYNEQFF. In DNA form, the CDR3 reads TGCAGCGTCGGGAGACGTCTCGCCTACAATGAGCAGTTCTTC.

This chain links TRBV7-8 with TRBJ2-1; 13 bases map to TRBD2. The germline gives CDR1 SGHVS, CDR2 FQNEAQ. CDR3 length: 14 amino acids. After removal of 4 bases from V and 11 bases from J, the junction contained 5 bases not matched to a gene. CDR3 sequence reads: CASSSWTSGRKQFF. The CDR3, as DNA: TGTGCCAGCAGCTCGTGGACTAGCGGGAGAAAGCAGTTCTTC.

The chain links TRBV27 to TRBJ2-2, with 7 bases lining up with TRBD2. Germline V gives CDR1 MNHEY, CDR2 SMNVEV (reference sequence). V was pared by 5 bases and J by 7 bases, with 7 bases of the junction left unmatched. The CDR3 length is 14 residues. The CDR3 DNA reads TGTGCCAGCAGTCCCCGGGGGGAGGACGGGGAGCTGTTTTTT. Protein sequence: CASSPRGEDGELFF.

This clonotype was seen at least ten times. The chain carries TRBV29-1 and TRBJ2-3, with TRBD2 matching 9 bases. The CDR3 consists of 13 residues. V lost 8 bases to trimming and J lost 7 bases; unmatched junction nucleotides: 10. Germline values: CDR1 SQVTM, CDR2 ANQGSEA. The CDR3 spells CSSEGGRAYTQYF. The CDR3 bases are TGCAGCTCTGAGGGCGGGAGGGCATATACGCAGTATTTT.

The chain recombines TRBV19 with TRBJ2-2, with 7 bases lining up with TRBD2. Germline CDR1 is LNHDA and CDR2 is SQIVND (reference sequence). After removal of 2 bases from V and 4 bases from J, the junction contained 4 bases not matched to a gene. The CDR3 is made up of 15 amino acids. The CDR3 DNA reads TGTGCCAGTAGTATAAGCGCTAGCGGCACCGGGGAGCTGTTTTTT. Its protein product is CASSISASGTGELFF.

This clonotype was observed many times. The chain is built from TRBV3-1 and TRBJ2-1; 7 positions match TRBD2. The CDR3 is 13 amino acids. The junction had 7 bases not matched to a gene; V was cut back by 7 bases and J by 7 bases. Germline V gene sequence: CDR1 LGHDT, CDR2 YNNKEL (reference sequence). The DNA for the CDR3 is TGTGCCAGCAACGAGGCGGGAGCGAATGAGCAGTTCTTC. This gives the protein CASNEAGANEQFF.

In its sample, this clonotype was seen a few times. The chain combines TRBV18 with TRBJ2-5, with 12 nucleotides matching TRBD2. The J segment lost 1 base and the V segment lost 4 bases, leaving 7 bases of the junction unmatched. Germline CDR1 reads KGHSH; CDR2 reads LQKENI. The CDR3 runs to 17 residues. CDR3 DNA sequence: TGTGCCAGCTCACGGACTAGCGGGGCCCCGCTCCAAGAGACCCAGTACTTC. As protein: CASSRTSGAPLQETQYF.

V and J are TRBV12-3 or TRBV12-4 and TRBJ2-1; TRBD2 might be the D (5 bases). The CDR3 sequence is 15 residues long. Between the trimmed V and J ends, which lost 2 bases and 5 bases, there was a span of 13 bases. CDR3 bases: TGTGCCAGCAGTTTAATGCGGGCGCCAAACAATGAGCAGTTCTTC. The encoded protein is CASSLMRAPNNEQFF.